In its sample, the clone carrying this T cell receptor beta chain was seen many times. As yet, its antigen is unknown. This sample stems from a study of early T cells in non-severe SARS-CoV-2 infection. Study-wide background: Alpha and beta chains were unpaired, from unsorted whole-blood bulk RNA. The study, taken as a whole, reports: Using VDJdb, the matching emphasized anti-spike CD8 responses while missing private and CD4 specificities.

Individually, cDNA molecules had unique molecular identifiers attached to them. MiXCR, applied by TCRdb to the 5' RACE reads, yields one record per CDR3 protein. The sample has around 80,000 distinct CDR3 sequences, about 10% seen once. Trimming removed 1 base at V and 0 bases at J, with 4 bases between. The CDR3 has 13 amino acids. Germline V lookup: CDR1 SGHTA, CDR2 FQGNSA. This material consisted of whole blood, taken at baseline. The genes are TRBV7-2 and TRBJ2-7; D is uncertain. The source is an adult who was a healthcare worker with PCR-confirmed SARS-CoV-2 infection or an uninfected control (not recorded which). CDR3 amino acids: CASSLGVSYEQYF. The CDR3 DNA reads as TGTGCCAGCAGCTTAGGGGTCTCCTACGAGCAGTACTTC.